This T cell receptor beta chain is drawn from a study of cytomegalovirus exposure and HLA in healthy donors. About the study: From donors who were HLA-typed, an early data release held about 85 million unique TCRs.

This clone was detected once. 60 Vbeta and 13 Jbeta primers were used in PCR. Here immunoSEQ multiplex PCR was the method, and the copy in TCRdb shows in-frame clones only, minus some. The data contain 100,000 or so clones, roughly 79% of them singletons. V was clipped by 5 bases and J by 9 bases; unmatched bases: 13. This CDR3 is 15 amino acids long. Germline values: CDR1 SGHAT, CDR2 FQNNGV. This sequence was found in a woman aged 40 to 55 in good health and CMV-seronegative. The chain is built from TRBV11-2 and TRBJ2-3; TRBD2 matches at 8 bases. The specimen was PBMCs. The CDR3 sequence: CASSIGLAGPETQYF. The CDR3 DNA follows: TGTGCCAGCAGCATAGGACTAGCCGGCCCGGAGACGCAGTATTTT.